The 20 T cell receptor beta chains below come from one sample, sequenced in a study of blood T cell repertoires in COVID-19. Sequencing was performed with immunoSEQ multiplex PCR; in TCRdb, only in-frame clones are kept and a portion is missing. The table has over 250,000 clones, 70% to 90% seen once. The sequencing input was peripheral blood. The origin of the receptors is a woman in her 70s with COVID-19, enrolled during active disease.

This clone has only one observation. The chain joins TRBV18 to TRBJ1-3, with 7 bases matching TRBD1. Germline assignment: CDR1 KGHSH and CDR2 LQKENI. V was clipped by 3 bases and J by 3 bases; unmatched bases: 5. CDR3 length equals 15 residues. The CDR3 bases are TGTGCCAGCTCACCGAGCCGGGACAGTGGAAACACCATATATTTT. Its translation is CASSPSRDSGNTIYF.

The chain employs TRBV2 and TRBJ1-6; 8 nucleotides match TRBD1. The CDR3 loop spans 14 amino acids. CDR1 is SNHLY and CDR2 is FYNNEI in the germline V gene. V was pared by 6 bases and J by 10 bases, with 8 bases of the junction left unmatched. The CDR3 DNA reads TGTGCCAGCAGCGACAGGGGATCGAGATCACCCCTCCACTTT. Residues: CASSDRGSRSPLHF.

This chain uses TRBV9 with TRBJ2-5; 11 bases match TRBD2. Germline CDR1 reads SGDLS; CDR2 reads YYNGEE. J gave up 5 bases and V 0 bases, and 9 bases lay outside the gene matches. The CDR3 is 17 amino acids. In DNA form, the CDR3 reads TGTGCCAGCAGCGTAGCTGGAGGACTAGCGGGCTGGGAGACCCAGTACTTC. As protein: CASSVAGGLAGWETQYF.

The genes are TRBV24-1 and TRBJ2-1, with D possibly TRBD1 on 5 matching bases. This CDR3 comprises 13 residues. Germline CDR1 reads KGHDR; CDR2 reads SFDVKD. Trimming removed 6 bases at V and 6 bases at J, with 11 bases between. Here the CDR3 DNA reads TGTGCCACCAGTCCCAGGGTTGGCAATGAGCAGTTCTTC. Its protein product is CATSPRVGNEQFF.

The count of this clone is one. The V call is TRBV5-8, the J call TRBJ2-3, with D perhaps TRBD2 (5 bases). Trimming stripped 2 bases from V and 2 bases from J, with 12 bases between. Germline V lookup: CDR1 SGHTS, CDR2 YDEGEE. The CDR3 extends over 15 amino acids. The chain's CDR3 is CASSLEGKNTDTQYF. CDR3 DNA sequence: TGTGCCAGCAGCTTAGAGGGCAAGAACACAGATACGCAGTATTTT.

In this sample, this clone turned up a few times. The rearrangement uses TRBV5-6 and TRBJ1-5; D not certain. Germline CDR1 SGHDT, CDR2 YYEEEE. Trimming removed 4 bases at V and 4 bases at J, with 9 bases between. The CDR3 loop spans 13 amino acids. Here the CDR3 DNA reads TGTGCCAGCAGCAGGGAGGCTAATCAGCCCCAGCATTTT. Translating it yields CASSREANQPQHF.

The chain links TRBV5-1 to TRBJ2-3; 11 nucleotides match TRBD2. CDR3 length: 16 amino acids. J lost 0 bases, V lost 7 bases, and 7 bases had no gene match. The germline CDR1 and CDR2 sequences are SGHRS and YFSETQ. The CDR3, as DNA: TGCGCCAGCCTTAGCGGGGGGGCCGCTAGCACAGATACGCAGTATTTT. Protein: CASLSGGAASTDTQYF.

The CDR3 is CASSQGQGPQETQYF. The CDR3 nucleotides are TGCGCCAGCAGCCAGGGACAGGGGCCCCAAGAGACCCAGTACTTC. The J gene is TRBJ2-5, the V gene TRBV5-1; 10 nucleotides match TRBD1. Losses at the gene ends were 4 bases for V and 1 base for J; bases not matched to a gene: 4. Germline CDR1 SGHRS, CDR2 YFSETQ. The CDR3 sequence is 15 residues long.

This chain links TRBV4-1 with TRBJ1-3, with D possibly matching TRBD1 (6 bases). The CDR3 covers 16 residues. V gave up 0 bases and J gave up 4 bases, with 13 bases separating them. Germline V CDR1 and CDR2: MGHRA, YSYEKL. The CDR3 is CASSQDRGAGGNTIYF. For the CDR3, the DNA is TGCGCCAGCAGCCAAGATCGGGGGGCAGGGGGAAACACCATATATTTT.

The chain links TRBV18 to TRBJ1-2; 10 nucleotides agree with TRBD1. This CDR3 contains 17 residues. Looked up from germline, CDR1 is KGHSH and CDR2 is LQKENI. Unmatched junction bases numbered 11, after V lost 2 bases and J lost 5 bases. The CDR3 here is CASSPGTGDVGLYGYTF. The CDR3 DNA follows: TGTGCCAGCTCACCAGGGACAGGGGACGTCGGCCTTTATGGCTACACCTTC.

This clone was counted only a few times. The rearrangement uses TRBV10-3 and TRBJ1-3; 8 bases line up with TRBD1. The V gene end was trimmed by 7 bases and the J gene end by 3 bases; junction bases not matched to a gene: 5. CDR1 is ENHRY and CDR2 is SYGVKD in the germline V gene. This CDR3 spans 14 amino acids. CDR3 sequence: CAITFDRGGNTIYF. The CDR3 DNA reads TGTGCCATCACCTTCGACAGGGGTGGAAACACCATATATTTT.

The chain joins TRBV5-1 to TRBJ1-2; the D is unclear. Germline V gene sequence: CDR1 SGHRS, CDR2 YFSETQ. Trimming took 0 bases from V and 2 from J, leaving 8 bases between them. This CDR3 is 14 amino acids long. The CDR3 reads CASSLGGQNYGYTF. CDR3 sequence (DNA): TGCGCCAGCAGCTTGGGCGGGCAGAACTATGGCTACACCTTC.

This clone was recorded a few times. This sequence joins TRBV23-1 and TRBJ2-1; 8 bases match TRBD1. TRBV23-1 is sorted into the ORF group, with uncertain function. This CDR3 comprises 20 residues. The junction had 21 bases not matched to a gene; V was cut back by 4 bases and J by 4 bases. The CDR3 sequence is CASSLQYAGQVPFVYNEQFF. The CDR3 DNA reads TGCGCCAGCAGTCTCCAATACGCGGGACAGGTCCCCTTTGTTTACAATGAGCAGTTCTTC.

This chain joins TRBV2 and TRBJ2-3, with 11 positions matching TRBD2. This CDR3 has 16 amino acids. Germline CDR1 is SNHLY and CDR2 is FYNNEI. V shed 7 bases and J 3 bases; nucleotides not matched to a gene: 9. CDR3: CASNRLAGTLTDTQYF. CDR3 sequence (DNA): TGTGCCAGCAATAGACTAGCGGGGACCCTGACAGATACGCAGTATTTT.

This clone was picked up a small number of times. The rearrangement links TRBV24-1 to TRBJ2-7, with 11 bases that match TRBD1. V shed 4 bases and J 2 bases; nucleotides not matched to a gene: 6. This CDR3 spans 16 amino acids. Germline CDR1 reads KGHDR; CDR2 reads SFDVKD. CDR3 protein: CATSELPGQGAYEQYF. CDR3 DNA: TGTGCCACCAGTGAACTACCGGGACAGGGGGCCTACGAGCAGTACTTC.

This chain links TRBV2 with TRBJ2-3; 7 bases match TRBD2. The CDR3 extends over 16 amino acids. Losses at the gene ends were 3 bases for V and 2 bases for J; bases not matched to a gene: 8. Per germline, CDR1 SNHLY and CDR2 FYNNEI. The CDR3 is CASSELGLAVTDTQYF. As DNA, the CDR3 is TGTGCCAGCAGTGAGCTCGGGCTAGCGGTCACAGATACGCAGTATTTT.

The genes are TRBV6-2 or TRBV6-3 and TRBJ1-5, with D tentatively TRBD1 (6 bases). CDR1 and CDR2 from the germline V gene are MNHEY and SVGEGT. CDR3 length: 16 amino acids. The V end was cut by 0 bases, the J end by 1 base, with 10 bases between. The CDR3 DNA sequence: TGTGCCAGCAGTTACTCGAGTCAGGGGAGCAATCAGCCCCAGCATTTT. This sequence encodes CASSYSSQGSNQPQHF.

This chain joins TRBV10-3 and TRBJ2-1; tentatively, D is TRBD1 (5 bases). The V end was cut by 6 bases, the J end by 5 bases, with 11 bases between. Germline V gives CDR1 ENHRY, CDR2 SYGVKD. There are 13 residues in the CDR3. The DNA for the CDR3 is TGTGCCATCAGGGTGCAGGGTAACAATGAGCAGTTCTTC. This translates into CAIRVQGNNEQFF.

The chain recombines TRBV9 with TRBJ1-1; no reliable D call. Per germline, CDR1 SGDLS and CDR2 YYNGEE. The CDR3 length is 18 residues. Trimming took off 0 bases at V and 3 bases at J, with 21 bases between the two ends. CDR3 sequence (DNA): TGTGCCAGCAGCGTAGTCCCCGGGATAGCCCTCGGGGACACTGAAGCTTTCTTT. This translates into CASSVVPGIALGDTEAFF.

This chain uses TRBV5-1 with TRBJ1-1, with D perhaps TRBD1 (6 bases). V was pared by 0 bases and J by 0 bases, with 6 bases between. Germline assignment: CDR1 SGHRS and CDR2 YFSETQ. CDR3 size: 14 residues. CDR3 nucleotides: TGCGCCAGCAGCTTGGACAGGGTGAACACTGAAGCTTTCTTT. Translation gives CASSLDRVNTEAFF.